The 19 T cell receptor beta chains below all came from one sample that was sequenced in a study of shared clonotypes between healthy human individuals. TCRdb keeps only in-frame clones here, not all; method: immunoSEQ multiplex PCR. Here the sample spans 1.4 million to 1.5 million clones, roughly 96% being singletons. Sample: naive CD4+ T cells sorted from blood. Subset meaning: CD45RA+ positively selected. The receptors derive from a man aged 25-45 years in good health.

This chain joins TRBV6-5 and TRBJ2-1, with 8 bases lining up with TRBD1. CDR3 length: 14 amino acids. V shed 5 bases and J 9 bases; nucleotides not matched to a gene: 9. Germline assignment: CDR1 MNHEY and CDR2 SVGAGI. This chain's CDR3 is CASSGETGVGEQFF. The CDR3 DNA reads TGTGCCAGCAGTGGCGAGACAGGGGTCGGTGAGCAGTTCTTC.

The gene calls are TRBV5-1 and TRBJ2-5; D gene ambiguous. There are 13 residues in the CDR3. Deletions cut 1 base from V and 5 bases from J, with 9 bases between. Germline V lookup: CDR1 SGHRS, CDR2 YFSETQ. In DNA form, the CDR3 reads TGCGCCAGCAGCTTGCAGGATTTGGAGACCCAGTACTTC. Protein: CASSLQDLETQYF. The full variable domain, its missing parts supplied by reference TRBV5-1 and TRBJ2-5, is KAGVTQTPRYLIKTRGQQVTLSCSPISGHRSVSWYQQTPGQGLQFLFEYFSETQRNKGNFPGRFSGRQFSNSRSEMNVSTLELGDSALYLCASSLQDLETQYFGPGTRLLVL.

This sequence joins TRBV7-8 and TRBJ2-3; D could derive from TRBD1 or TRBD2 (5 bases each). Between the trimmed V and J ends, which lost 3 bases and 4 bases, there was a span of 8 bases. This CDR3 is 13 amino acids long. Germline CDR1 reads SGHVS; CDR2 reads FQNEAQ. CDR3 sequence: CASSFGTPDTQYF. In nucleotides, the CDR3 is TGTGCCAGCAGCTTTGGGACCCCAGATACGCAGTATTTT. The full variable domain, completed using reference TRBV7-8 and TRBJ2-3, is GAGVSQSPRYKVAKRGQDVALRCDPISGHVSLFWYQQALGQGPEFLTYFQNEAQLDKSGLPSDRFFAERPEGSVSTLKIQRTQQEDSAVYLCASSFGTPDTQYFGPGTRLTVL.

The V gene is TRBV5-5, the J gene TRBJ2-7; either TRBD1 or TRBD2 may supply D (5 bases each). Trimming left V 4 bases short and J 5 bases short, with 10 bases between. The CDR3 runs 12 residues. Germline V gives CDR1 SGHKS, CDR2 YYEKEE (reference sequence). The CDR3 reads CASSPVGDEQYF. The CDR3 DNA reads as TGTGCCAGCAGCCCCGTGGGGGACGAGCAGTACTTC.

The table lists this clone with a count of one. V is TRBV29-1 and J is TRBJ2-1, with 13 bases that match TRBD2. V was clipped by 7 bases and J by 7 bases; unmatched bases: 10. The CDR3 totals 15 residues. Germline V gene lookup returns CDR1 SQVTM and CDR2 ANQGSEA. CDR3 region: CSGGLAGVRGNEQFF. CDR3 bases: TGCAGCGGCGGACTAGCGGGAGTGAGGGGGAATGAGCAGTTCTTC.

The chain links TRBV11-2 to TRBJ2-1; D not resolved. With 5 bases removed from V and 6 bases from J, the gap between germline ends came to 8 bases. This CDR3 has 12 residues. CDR1 and CDR2 from the germline V gene are SGHAT and FQNNGV. CDR3 bases: TGTGCCAGCAGCCTTATTGGCAATGAGCAGTTCTTC. This encodes CASSLIGNEQFF. Looking up the rest from reference TRBV11-2 and TRBJ2-1 gives the full variable domain: EAGVAQSPRYKIIEKRQSVAFWCNPISGHATLYWYQQILGQGPKLLIQFQNNGVVDDSQLPKDRFSAERLKGVDSTLKIQPAKLEDSAVYLCASSLIGNEQFFGPGTRLTVL.

Only one count was recorded for this clone. The J gene is TRBJ1-2, the V gene TRBV7-2; the match to TRBD1 covers 7 bases. V trimming: 6 bases; J trimming: 7 bases; junction bases outside the gene matches: 11. The CDR3 totals 14 residues. The V gene's germline CDR1 is SGHTA and CDR2 FQGNSA. In nucleotides, the CDR3 is TGTGCCAGCAGTTTTCCAGACAGGGAAGGTGGCTACACCTTC. It encodes CASSFPDREGGYTF.

This clone was counted a single time. This chain links TRBV5-4 with TRBJ2-1; 7 bases line up with TRBD1. The CDR3 totals 15 residues. The trim removed 0 bases at V and 1 base at J, leaving 1 base unmatched. Germline CDR1 SGHNT, CDR2 YYREEE (reference sequence). The CDR3 is CASSLVQGSYNEQFF. CDR3 bases: TGTGCCAGCAGCTTGGTACAGGGGTCCTACAATGAGCAGTTCTTC.

The rearrangement joins TRBV6-5 to TRBJ2-1; TRBD2 aligns across 11 bases. Germline-derived CDR1 and CDR2 are MNHEY and SVGAGI. The CDR3 sequence is 15 residues long. V gave up 6 bases and J gave up 5 bases; unmatched junction bases: 6. CDR3 sequence: CASRRGTSGNNEQFF. CDR3 nucleotide sequence: TGTGCCAGCAGGAGGGGGACTAGCGGAAACAATGAGCAGTTCTTC.

The chain combines TRBV5-1 with TRBJ1-1, with 7 bases fitting TRBD1. This CDR3 has 12 amino acids. V was clipped by 5 bases and J by 7 bases; unmatched bases: 5. Germline V CDR1 and CDR2: SGHRS, YFSETQ. CDR3 loop: CASSRDRNEAFF. CDR3 coding DNA: TGCGCCAGCAGTAGGGACAGAAATGAAGCTTTCTTT.

With respect to this clone: The junction does not match germline at one end; this may be a read error. V and J are TRBV29-1 and TRBJ2-5; 9 nucleotides agree with TRBD2. The CDR3 is 17 residues long. Germline V gene data show CDR1 as SQVTM and CDR2 as ANQGSEA. The CDR3 DNA reads as TGCGGCGTCCTGTGGCGGGAGGGTTTCAGGCCACAAGAGACCCAGTACTTC. Protein: CGVLWREGFRPQETQYF.

The CDR3 DNA follows: TGTGCCAGCAGTGAGCAGGGAGGACGGTACAATGAGCAGTTCTTC. It yields the protein CASSEQGGRYNEQFF. This chain uses TRBV2 with TRBJ2-1, with D possibly TRBD2 on 6 matching bases. V was trimmed by 3 bases and J by 4 bases, leaving 13 bases between them. Germline V gene lookup returns CDR1 SNHLY and CDR2 FYNNEI. There are 15 residues in the CDR3.

CDR3 region: CASSESHAGSWPQHF. The CDR3 nucleotides are TGTGCCAGCAGTGAGAGCCACGCAGGTTCGTGGCCCCAGCATTTT. The chain links TRBV2 to TRBJ1-5, with no clear D. The V gene's germline CDR1 is SNHLY and CDR2 FYNNEI. The CDR3 length is 15 residues. The V end was cut by 3 bases, the J end by 9 bases, with 18 bases between. The entire variable domain, with the rest obtained from reference TRBV2 and TRBJ1-5, is as follows: EPEVTQTPSHQVTQMGQEVILRCVPISNHLYFYWYRQILGQKVEFLVSFYNNEISEKSEIFDDQFSVERPDGSNFTLKIRSTKLEDSAMYFCASSESHAGSWPQHFGDGTRLSIL.

CDR3 sequence (DNA): TGTGCCAGCTCACCACTCGGGACACCCGTGAACACTGAAGCTTTCTTT. Encoded protein: CASSPLGTPVNTEAFF. The V gene is TRBV18, the J gene TRBJ1-1, with D perhaps TRBD1 (6 bases). CDR3 length: 16 amino acids. Per the germline V gene, CDR1 is KGHSH and CDR2 is LQKENI. V lost 1 base, J lost 0 bases, and 12 bases lay in between.

V usage is TRBV6-1 and J usage is TRBJ2-5; 9 bases fit TRBD2. Germline CDR1 and CDR2: MNHNS and SASEGT. V lost 8 bases to trimming and J lost 5 bases; unmatched junction nucleotides: 9. The length of the CDR3 is 14 residues. CDR3 residues: CASLGAGGEETQYF. The CDR3 DNA reads TGTGCCAGCTTAGGGGCGGGAGGGGAGGAGACCCAGTACTTC.

V is TRBV5-4 and J is TRBJ2-1; 14 nucleotides line up with TRBD2. The V gene end was trimmed by 4 bases and the J gene end by 3 bases; junction bases not matched to a gene: 3. Germline V CDR1 and CDR2: SGHNT, YYREEE (reference sequence). This CDR3 is built from 16 residues. CDR3 bases: TGTGCCAGCAGCGAGGGGACTAGCGGGAGCTACAATGAGCAGTTCTTC. Translation: CASSEGTSGSYNEQFF.

V gene TRBV9 combines with J gene TRBJ2-7; TRBD2 is a possible D gene (6 bases). The CDR3 is 15 amino acids. Germline-derived CDR1 and CDR2 are SGDLS and YYNGEE. V lost 3 bases and J 2 bases, leaving 15 bases between the germline ends. In DNA form, the CDR3 reads TGTGCCAGCAGCGGACCCTCTAGCGCACCCTACGAGCAGTACTTC. Its protein product is CASSGPSSAPYEQYF. The full variable domain, completed using reference TRBV9 and TRBJ2-7, is DSGVTQTPKHLITATGQRVTLRCSPRSGDLSVYWYQQSLDQGLQFLIQYYNGEERAKGNILERFSAQQFPDLHSELNLSSLELGDSALYFCASSGPSSAPYEQYFGPGTRLTVT.

V and J are TRBV2 and TRBJ1-1, with TRBD1 matching 7 bases. Germline V gives CDR1 SNHLY, CDR2 FYNNEI. Trimming cost V 4 bases and J 1 base; bases outside gene matches: 3. The CDR3 totals 14 residues. The CDR3 DNA is TGTGCCAGCAGTGCCGGGACAGCGAACACTGAAGCTTTCTTT. Amino acids: CASSAGTANTEAFF.

This clone came up once. An end of the junction differs from the germline gene, which may be a read error. V is TRBV5-1 and J is TRBJ2-7; D may be TRBD2 (6 bases). This CDR3 spans 14 amino acids. Germline V gives CDR1 SGHRS, CDR2 YFSETQ. CDR3 DNA: TGCGCCAGCAGCTTGGGGAGGGGCTCCTACGGGCAGTACTTC. This translates into CASSLGRGSYGQYF.